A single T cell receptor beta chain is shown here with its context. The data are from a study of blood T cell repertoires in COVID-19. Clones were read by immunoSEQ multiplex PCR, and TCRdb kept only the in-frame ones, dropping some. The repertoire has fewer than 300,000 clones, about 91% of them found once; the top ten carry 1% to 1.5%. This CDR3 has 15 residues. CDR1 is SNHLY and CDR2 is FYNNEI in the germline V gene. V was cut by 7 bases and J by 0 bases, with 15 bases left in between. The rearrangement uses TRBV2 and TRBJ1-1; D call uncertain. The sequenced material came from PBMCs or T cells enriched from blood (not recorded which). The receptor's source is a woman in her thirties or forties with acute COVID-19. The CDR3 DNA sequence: TGTGCCAGCACTCGGGATTCTCCAATGAACACTGAAGCTTTCTTT. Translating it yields CASTRDSPMNTEAFF.